This T cell receptor (beta chain) was recovered during a study of metastatic and nonmetastatic thyroid tumors. In the original analysis: CDR3 was compared across clinicopathological groups, and the resulting differences were used to build a distant-metastasis classifier for papillary thyroid cancer. TCRdb re-called the PCR reads through MiXCR. V and J calls and clone size were set by TCRdb, not the authors. The sample comprises over 25,000 clones, more than 15% of which are singletons, and over 9.5% rests with the top ten. Study outcomes and limitations: It was reported that TCR beta diversity was significantly higher in malignant thyroid tumors than benign nodules, in blood and tumor.

The CDR3 runs to 15 residues. Germline V lookup: CDR1 KGHSH, CDR2 LQKENI. Trimming pared 3 bases from V and 1 base from J, leaving 12 bases between. On this clone: Its antigen is currently unknown.

Thyroid surgery had not been preceded by any treatment in any patient. Sequencing input: blood. This TCR was sampled from a female donor with papillary thyroid cancer or a benign thyroid nodule (not recorded which). Some clones in this sample may be carry-over from other donors' samples. The J gene is TRBJ1-1, the V gene TRBV18; possible D gene TRBD1, 5 bases. The CDR3 DNA follows: TGTGCCAGCTCACCCTCCCAGGGTGCGAACACTGAAGCTTTCTTT. Protein sequence: CASSPSQGANTEAFF.